The 17 T cell receptor beta chains listed next were all sequenced from one sample in a study of shared clonotypes between healthy human individuals. The assay was immunoSEQ multiplex PCR, and TCRdb's table has in-frame clones only and misses some. The profile shows 2 million to 3 million clones, roughly 93% of them singletons. Sequencing used naive CD4+ T cells from PBMCs. Subset given: CD45RA+ positively selected. These receptors all come from a man between 18 and 29 years old in good health. Some clones in this sample may be carry-over from other donors' samples.

Remarks on this clone: This CDR3 is also generated by other DNA sequences in the sample. The V and J genes are TRBV7-3 and TRBJ2-1, with D perhaps matching TRBD1 (6 bases). Germline lookup yields CDR1 SGHTA and CDR2 FQGTGA. This CDR3 spans 15 amino acids. Deletions cut 2 bases from V and 0 bases from J, with 8 bases between. CDR3 residues: CASSLDRSSYNEQFF. The CDR3 coding sequence is TGTGCCAGCAGCTTAGACAGGAGCTCCTACAATGAGCAGTTCTTC.

The chain links TRBV11-1 to TRBJ2-3; D is unresolved. The CDR3 consists of 13 residues. CDR1 and CDR2 from the germline V gene are SGHAT and FQDESV (reference sequence). Trimming removed 1 base at V and 6 bases at J, with 8 bases between. The CDR3 sequence is CASSLGASDTQYF. CDR3 in DNA: TGTGCCAGCAGCTTAGGGGCATCCGATACGCAGTATTTT.

The chain uses TRBV6-1 and TRBJ2-7; maybe TRBD1 (6 bases). The CDR3 length is 15 residues. CDR1 is MNHNS and CDR2 is SASEGT in the germline V gene. Deletions cut 3 bases from V and 3 bases from J, with 15 bases between. In DNA, the CDR3 is TGTGCCAGCAGTGAGGGAACAGGGTCCGTCTACGAGCAGTACTTC. Amino acid sequence: CASSEGTGSVYEQYF.

The chain couples TRBV11-2 to TRBJ1-3; 7 bases are shared with TRBD1. CDR1 is SGHAT, CDR2 FQNNGV, per germline. The CDR3 spans 16 residues. J lost 2 bases, V lost 5 bases, and 9 bases had no gene match. Written as DNA, the CDR3 is TGTGCCAGCAGCATACTGGGGACAGCCACTGGAAACACCATATATTTT. It specifies CASSILGTATGNTIYF.

The chain couples TRBV10-3 to TRBJ2-6, with 7 bases fitting TRBD2. Germline values: CDR1 ENHRY, CDR2 SYGVKD. The CDR3 covers 19 residues. With 2 bases clipped from V and 2 bases from J, the junction kept 12 bases outside the gene matches. The CDR3 reads CAISEPSGTKGPGANVLTF. CDR3 DNA sequence: TGTGCCATCAGTGAGCCTTCCGGGACTAAGGGCCCTGGGGCCAACGTCCTGACTTTC.

This chain joins TRBV10-2 and TRBJ1-5; no definite D call. Per the germline V gene, CDR1 is WSHSY and CDR2 is SAAADI. V dropped 7 bases and J dropped 0 bases, with 7 bases sitting between them. The CDR3 contains 13 residues. CDR3 sequence reads: CASTLGSNQPQHF. The CDR3, as DNA: TGCGCCAGCACCCTGGGTAGCAATCAGCCCCAGCATTTT.

The J gene is TRBJ2-1, the V gene TRBV5-1; TRBD2 matches at 9 bases. The CDR3 is 17 residues long. Germline lookup yields CDR1 SGHRS and CDR2 YFSETQ. The junction had 11 bases not matched to a gene; V was cut back by 0 bases and J by 7 bases. DNA of the CDR3: TGCGCCAGCAGCTTGGTGCCAGCGGGAGGCCATATTAATGAGCAGTTCTTC. It translates to CASSLVPAGGHINEQFF.

This clone has a single count. V and J are TRBV19 and TRBJ2-7, with 9 bases identical to TRBD1. The CDR3 sequence is 14 residues long. The V and J ends lost 8 bases and 1 base, in that order; junction bases with no gene match: 6. Germline CDR1 and CDR2: LNHDA and SQIVND (reference sequence). The CDR3 DNA is TGTGCCAGTTCCGCGGGGACAGGGTCCTACGAGCAGTACTTC. Its protein product is CASSAGTGSYEQYF.

In nucleotides, the CDR3 is TGTGCCATCAGTGACTTGGGCAGGGAGGCTAACTATGGCTACACCTTC. Protein: CAISDLGREANYGYTF. The V gene is TRBV10-3, the J gene TRBJ1-2; tentatively, D is TRBD1 (5 bases). With 3 bases removed from V and 0 bases from J, the gap between germline ends came to 14 bases. The CDR3 consists of 16 residues. Germline CDR1 reads ENHRY; CDR2 reads SYGVKD.

The chain combines TRBV18 with TRBJ2-5; 7 bases align to TRBD2. Germline assignment: CDR1 KGHSH and CDR2 LQKENI. Trimming took 3 bases from V and 3 from J; bases not matched to a gene: 4. The CDR3 contains 14 residues. The CDR3 sequence is CASSPAGVKETQYF. For the CDR3, the DNA is TGTGCCAGCTCACCTGCGGGAGTGAAAGAGACCCAGTACTTC.

As concerns this clone: The sample carries other DNA sequences with the same CDR3. CDR3 sequence (DNA): TGTGCCAGCAGTCCACTTTACGAGCAGTACTTC. This translates into CASSPLYEQYF. The rearrangement links TRBV2 to TRBJ2-7, with D unclear. Looked up from germline, CDR1 is SNHLY and CDR2 is FYNNEI. CDR3 length: 11 residues. The ends were cut back, 5 bases at V and 4 bases at J, with 6 bases in the middle.

This chain links TRBV11-3 with TRBJ2-3; 7 nucleotides line up with TRBD2. Germline CDR1 SGHNT, CDR2 YENEEA. The CDR3 consists of 14 residues. The junction had 10 bases not matched to a gene; V was cut back by 8 bases and J by 5 bases. The CDR3 coding sequence is TGTGCCAGCGCGAAGGGGAGGGTGGGAGATACGCAGTATTTT. Its protein is CASAKGRVGDTQYF.

This clone appeared once. The chain links TRBV10-3 to TRBJ1-4; TRBD1 aligns across 9 bases. V shed 4 bases, J shed 8 bases, and the junction held 8 bases outside the gene matches. The CDR3 contains 15 residues. From germline, CDR1 is ENHRY and CDR2 SYGVKD. CDR3 nucleotides: TGTGCCATCAGTGGCGACAGGGGGGCAGAAGAAAAACTGTTTTTT. Protein product: CAISGDRGAEEKLFF.

In DNA form, the CDR3 reads TGTGCCAGTAGTATAGATCTGTTGGGACAGGGTAGCACAGATACGCAGTATTTT. Protein product: CASSIDLLGQGSTDTQYF. The V call is TRBV19, the J call TRBJ2-3; 9 positions match TRBD1. Germline trimming cut 0 bases from V and 0 bases from J; bases unmatched to any gene: 7. CDR3 size: 18 residues. The germline CDR1 and CDR2 sequences are LNHDA and SQIVND (reference sequence).

A word on this clone: The sample holds other DNA sequences that translate to the same CDR3. This sequence joins TRBV7-3 and TRBJ1-1; D not resolved. Looked up from germline, CDR1 is SGHTA and CDR2 is FQGTGA. V lost 2 bases to trimming and J lost 4 bases, with 8 bases between them. This CDR3 is built from 13 residues. The CDR3 protein is CASSLVAGTEAFF. The CDR3 DNA reads as TGTGCCAGCAGCTTAGTAGCGGGCACTGAAGCTTTCTTT.

J is TRBJ2-1 and V is TRBV7-3, with TRBD1 identical over 7 bases. The V gene end was trimmed by 2 bases and the J gene end by 0 bases; junction bases not matched to a gene: 4. The CDR3 consists of 16 residues. The germline V gene has CDR1 SGHTA and CDR2 FQGTGA. CDR3 sequence: CASSLGDSYSYNEQFF. The CDR3 DNA follows: TGTGCCAGCAGCTTAGGGGACAGCTACTCCTACAATGAGCAGTTCTTC.

The chain employs TRBV25-1 and TRBJ2-5; perhaps TRBD2 as D (6 bases). The V gene's germline CDR1 is MGHDK and CDR2 SYGVNS. The CDR3 runs to 15 residues. The V end lost 3 bases, the J end lost 5 bases, and 16 bases lay between the germline ends. In nucleotides, the CDR3 is TGTGCCAGCAGTGAGGGGCTGGGGGGAGGCGAGACCCAGTACTTC. This encodes CASSEGLGGGETQYF.